The 7 T cell receptor beta chains below were found in one sample sequenced in a study of vaccination and CD4 T cells after COVID-19. Their cognate antigens are unknown. Treatment specified: approximately nine-day PBMC culture with coronavirus spike peptide pools or control peptides (ViraFEST assay). An Oncomine TCR Beta short-read assay was used to sequence the DNA from cultured CD4+ T cells. TCRdb analysed the PCR reads with MiXCR anew, one entry per CDR3 protein. The table records about 14,000 distinct CDR3 sequences, just under 65% of them present only once. The source material was CD4+ T cells from blood, cultured in vitro. These receptor sequences come from a human donor who had recovered from COVID-19.

The chain has TRBV20-1 and TRBJ1-3; 7 bases are shared with TRBD1. The V segment lost 3 bases and the J segment 2 bases; nucleotides outside the gene matches: 1. This CDR3 spans 13 amino acids. Germline CDR1 is DFQATT and CDR2 is SNEGSKA (reference sequence). This CDR3 is CSASDRAGNTIYF. The CDR3 DNA reads TGCAGTGCTAGCGACAGGGCTGGAAACACCATATATTTT.

The rearrangement uses TRBV9 and TRBJ1-2, with TRBD1 matching 9 bases. The CDR3 covers 15 residues. CDR1 SGDLS and CDR2 YYNGEE come from the germline V gene. V shed 2 bases and J 6 bases; nucleotides not matched to a gene: 8. CDR3 DNA: TGTGCCAGCAGCGTCACCGGGACAGGGTTAGATGGCTACACCTTC. Its translation is CASSVTGTGLDGYTF.

This clonotype was observed a handful of times. The rearrangement links TRBV7-2 to TRBJ2-1; 8 nucleotides line up with TRBD2. Germline V gene data show CDR1 as SGHTA and CDR2 as FQGNSA. This CDR3 is 16 amino acids long. Trimming took 4 bases from V and 6 from J; bases not matched to a gene: 11. The CDR3 DNA is TGTGCCAGCAGCTGGCTGGGAGCGGGAGACGTCAATGAGCAGTTCTTC. Translating it yields CASSWLGAGDVNEQFF. Variable domain in full (rest from reference TRBV7-2 and TRBJ2-1): GAGVSQSPSNKVTEKGKDVELRCDPISGHTALYWYRQSLGQGLEFLIYFQGNSAPDKSGLPSDRFSAERTGGSVSTLTIQRTQQEDSAVYLCASSWLGAGDVNEQFFGPGTRLTVL.

J is TRBJ2-1 and V is TRBV20-1, with TRBD2 matching over 13 bases. With 6 bases clipped from V and 4 bases from J, the junction kept 9 bases outside the gene matches. Germline CDR1 reads DFQATT; CDR2 reads SNEGSKA (reference sequence). This CDR3 is built from 16 residues. The CDR3 DNA reads TGCAGTGCCGAAACCCGGACTAGCGGGAGTTACAATGAGCAGTTCTTC. It specifies CSAETRTSGSYNEQFF.

The chain links TRBV30 to TRBJ2-5; D gene unclear. This CDR3 has 11 residues. Germline V lookup: CDR1 GTSNPN, CDR2 SVGIG (reference sequence). Here the CDR3 reads CALVVMGTQYF. Written as DNA, the CDR3 is TGTGCTTTAGTCGTCATGGGGACCCAGTACTTC.

The rearrangement uses TRBV20-1 and TRBJ2-2; possibly TRBD2 for D (7 bases). The CDR3 is 12 amino acids. Trimming cost V 6 bases and J 4 bases, with 9 bases left between them. Looked up from germline, CDR1 is DFQATT and CDR2 is SNEGSKA (reference sequence). As DNA, the CDR3 is TGCAGTGCGGGAGGGGGCACCGGGGAGCTGTTTTTT. It specifies CSAGGGTGELFF.

This clonotype was counted a few times. The V and J genes are TRBV7-3 and TRBJ2-1; 9 positions match TRBD2. CDR1 SGHTA and CDR2 FQGTGA come from the germline V gene. This CDR3 spans 16 amino acids. After removal of 2 bases from V and 8 bases from J, the junction contained 10 bases not matched to a gene. The CDR3 sequence is CASSLSLAGTRDEQFF. In DNA, the CDR3 is TGTGCCAGCAGCTTATCCCTAGCGGGAACTCGGGATGAGCAGTTCTTC.